This TCR beta chain came from a study of blood T cell repertoires in COVID-19. The wider study: The United States, Italy and Spain supplied acute and convalescent COVID-19 samples.

The study recruited people aged 18 to 89 years across approximately 23 US areas. It was within 2 weeks before study entry that exposed participants met a COVID-19 case. Methods used by the authors: It was from reference gene primer amplification that nucleated cell counts were estimated. Sequencing used immunoSEQ multiplex PCR; TCRdb keeps in-frame clones, though not all of them. That table is the source of V, J and clone size, and D and trimming were worked out from the DNA. The sample includes hundreds of thousands of clones, about nine tenths seen only once; the top ten take about 1%. This receptor was obtained from a man between 45 and 60 years old who had been exposed to COVID-19. Sequenced sample: PBMCs or T cells enriched from blood (not recorded which).

The CDR3 protein is CASSLGLAGGFNEQFF. The CDR3 coding sequence is TGTGCCAGCAGCTTGGGACTAGCGGGAGGTTTTAATGAGCAGTTCTTC. The chain has TRBV5-4 and TRBJ2-1; 13 bases map to TRBD2. Germline CDR1 SGHNT, CDR2 YYREEE (reference sequence). CDR3 size: 16 residues. The V and J ends lost 0 bases and 7 bases, in that order; junction bases with no gene match: 4.